The rows below give T cell receptor beta chains drawn from one sample of a study of human T cells and chemical hapten exposure. TCRdb redid the calling of the RACE reads with MiXCR, one entry per CDR3 protein. This sample carries some 350,000 distinct CDR3 sequences, around 6.9% of them seen once, and the ten largest clones take about 8%. The sample in question was whole blood, obtained in connection with sensitization to the hapten diphenylcyclopropenone (DPC). These receptors all stem from a woman under 30 with alopecia areata. Some clones in this sample may be carry-over from other donors' samples. CDR3s include the opening cysteine and the closing phenylalanine or tryptophan. The D gene is left open where the match is weak. Rows may omit the clone size; those that give it use once, few, many or a size class.

J	V	D	size	CDR3	DNA
TRBJ1-2	TRBV5-1	TRBD1	.	CASSLATGDGYTF	TGCGCCAGCAGCTTGGCAACAGGGGATGGCTACACCTTC
TRBJ2-7	TRBV12-3/TRBV12-4	.	.	CASSFGAGSEQYF	TGTGCCAGCAGTTTCGGGGCGGGGTCTGAGCAGTACTTC
TRBJ2-1	TRBV3-1	TRBD2	few	CASSLPFSGGASNEQFF	TGTGCCAGCAGCCTCCCATTTAGCGGGGGGGCATCAAATGAGCAGTTCTTC
TRBJ1-3	TRBV9	TRBD1	.	CASSVGLLDRHSGNTIYF	TGTGCCAGCAGCGTTGGGCTATTGGACAGGCACTCTGGAAACACCATATATTTT
TRBJ2-1	TRBV9	TRBD1	.	CASSPTGELDEQFF	TGTGCCAGCAGCCCGACAGGGGAACTTGATGAGCAGTTCTTC
TRBJ2-3	TRBV12-3/TRBV12-4	TRBD2	many	CASSHRTSGGAHDTQYF	TGTGCCAGCAGTCACCGGACTAGCGGGGGTGCCCACGATACGCAGTATTTT
TRBJ2-3	TRBV28	TRBD2	few	CASSFLPGLAGELTDTQYF	TGTGCCAGCAGTTTTCTCCCGGGACTAGCGGGGGAGCTCACAGATACGCAGTATTTT
TRBJ2-1	TRBV12-3/TRBV12-4	.	many	CASSLQVRDEQFF	TGTGCCAGCAGTTTACAGGTTCGGGATGAGCAGTTCTTC
TRBJ1-2	TRBV19	.	few	CASSNRVGYTF	TGTGCCAGTAGTAACAGGGTTGGCTACACCTTC
TRBJ2-3	TRBV6-1	.	.	CASMMLGSAWGPAGASTDTQYF	TGTGCCAGCATGATGTTAGGTTCAGCCTGGGGTCCGGCGGGGGCCTCCACAGATACGCAGTATTTT
TRBJ2-5	TRBV6-5	TRBD2	few	CASTKRGGETQYF	TGTGCCAGCACGAAGCGGGGAGGAGAGACCCAGTACTTC
TRBJ2-6	TRBV5-1	TRBD1	few	CASSLTGGFTGANVLTF	TGCGCCAGCAGCTTGACAGGGGGCTTTACCGGGGCCAACGTCCTGACTTTC
TRBJ2-7	TRBV20-1	.	.	CSAREDRYPYEQYF	TGCAGTGCTAGAGAGGACCGCTACCCCTACGAGCAGTACTTC
TRBJ2-1	TRBV5-4	.	few	CASSSEGEQFF	TGTGCCAGCAGCTCAGAGGGTGAGCAGTTCTTC
TRBJ1-2	TRBV21-1	.	many	CASGRGQGYGYTF	TGTGCCAGCGGCAGGGGGCAGGGCTATGGCTACACCTTC
TRBJ2-7	TRBV12-3/TRBV12-4	.	.	CASIPGPYHEQYF	TGTGCCAGCATTCCGGGCCCCTACCACGAGCAGTACTTC
TRBJ2-3	TRBV3-1	TRBD2	.	CASSQETSGTDTQYF	TGTGCCAGCAGCCAAGAAACTAGCGGCACAGATACGCAGTATTTT
TRBJ2-3	TRBV28	.	many	CASSLRVLTDTQYF	TGTGCCAGCAGTCTTAGGGTGCTCACAGATACGCAGTATTTT
TRBJ1-1	TRBV6-1	.	.	CASSEDGRNTEAFF	TGTGCCAGCAGTGAAGACGGCCGTAACACTGAAGCTTTCTTT
TRBJ1-5	TRBV28	TRBD1	few	CASSSLGGGFNQPQHF	TGTGCCAGCAGTTCCCTAGGGGGCGGTTTCAATCAGCCCCAGCATTTT
TRBJ2-5	TRBV4-3	.	.	CASSQDRQQETQYF	TGCGCCAGCAGCCAAGACAGGCAACAAGAGACCCAGTACTTC
TRBJ1-2	TRBV27	.	.	CASSFGDRNYGYTF	TGTGCCAGCAGTTTTGGTGACAGAAACTATGGCTACACCTTC
TRBJ2-3	TRBV6-5	.	many	CASGQSVSTDTQYF	TGTGCCAGCGGCCAATCAGTTAGCACAGATACGCAGTATTTT
TRBJ2-1	TRBV12-3/TRBV12-4	.	.	CASSTDSSSYNEQFF	TGTGCCAGCAGTACCGACAGTAGCTCCTACAATGAGCAGTTCTTC
TRBJ2-5	TRBV6-2/TRBV6-3	.	few	CASGRAGYQETQYF	TGTGCCAGCGGCCGCGCCGGATACCAAGAGACCCAGTACTTC
TRBJ1-2	TRBV10-3	.	few	CAISVAGESGYTF	TGTGCCATCAGTGTCGCAGGGGAGAGCGGCTACACCTTC
TRBJ2-5	TRBV2	.	many	CASSVERETQYF	TGTGCCAGCAGTGTTGAGAGGGAGACCCAGTACTTC
TRBJ2-2	TRBV6-5	.	many	CASSYVDSSTGELFF	TGTGCCAGCAGTTACGTGGACAGCTCCACCGGGGAGCTGTTTTTT
TRBJ1-5	TRBV7-9	.	.	CASSFGVVSGNQPQHF	TGTGCCAGCAGCTTTGGTGTGGTGTCAGGCAATCAGCCCCAGCATTTT
TRBJ1-1	TRBV6-2/TRBV6-3	.	.	CASSYHGTTPPEAFF	TGTGCCAGCAGTTACCATGGCACCACCCCCCCAGAAGCTTTCTTT
TRBJ1-1	TRBV6-5	.	.	CASNQGQRAFF	TGTGCCAGCAACCAGGGGCAGCGGGCTTTCTTT
TRBJ1-5	TRBV6-2/TRBV6-3	.	few	CASSYAVHVDQPQHF	TGTGCCAGCAGTTACGCGGTACATGTGGATCAGCCCCAGCATTTT
TRBJ2-1	TRBV12-3/TRBV12-4	TRBD2	many	CASSPSGGENEQFF	TGTGCCAGCAGCCCTAGCGGGGGGGAAAATGAGCAGTTCTTC
TRBJ2-1	TRBV11-1	.	.	CASSFTLGRRYNEQFF	TGTGCCAGCAGCTTCACCTTGGGGAGACGCTACAATGAGCAGTTCTTC
TRBJ2-7	TRBV20-1	TRBD1	few	CSARAGTGMQEQYF	TGCAGTGCTAGAGCCGGGACAGGGATGCAGGAGCAGTACTTC
TRBJ2-1	TRBV4-2	TRBD2	.	CASSPFDPRGGRGNEQFF	TGTGCCAGCAGCCCCTTTGATCCCCGCGGGGGTCGGGGGAATGAGCAGTTCTTC
TRBJ2-3	TRBV24-1	.	many	CATSGDRKPDTQYF	TGTGCCACCAGTGGGGACCGAAAGCCAGATACGCAGTATTTT
TRBJ2-2	TRBV7-6	TRBD2	.	CASSLRASGGPNTGELFF	TGTGCCAGCAGCTTAAGGGCTAGCGGGGGCCCGAACACCGGGGAGCTGTTTTTT
TRBJ1-5	TRBV6-5	.	many	CASTRDRYSNQPQHF	TGTGCCAGCACCCGCGACAGGTATAGCAATCAGCCCCAGCATTTT
TRBJ2-7	TRBV12-3/TRBV12-4	TRBD1	many	CASSSQGGSYEQYF	TGTGCCAGCAGTTCACAGGGGGGCTCCTACGAGCAGTACTTC
TRBJ2-1	TRBV3-1	TRBD2	.	CASSPRLAGGRNEQFF	TGTGCCAGCAGCCCCAGACTAGCGGGGGGTCGGAATGAGCAGTTCTTC
TRBJ1-1	TRBV12-3/TRBV12-4	.	.	CASSLGWGEAFF	TGTGCCAGCAGTTTAGGATGGGGGGAAGCTTTCTTT
TRBJ2-1	TRBV12-5	TRBD2	few	CASGLGQSRLAGGLNEQFF	TGTGCTAGTGGTTTGGGACAGTCCAGACTAGCGGGGGGCCTCAATGAGCAGTTCTTC
TRBJ1-4	TRBV6-6	.	many	CASSYRGTTNEKLFF	TGTGCCAGCAGTTACAGGGGAACCACTAATGAAAAACTGTTTTTT
TRBJ2-7	TRBV3-1	TRBD1	.	CASSQGTGYREQYF	TGTGCCAGCAGCCAAGGGACAGGTTATCGGGAGCAGTACTTC
TRBJ2-3	TRBV12-3/TRBV12-4	.	.	CASSLYEEGFKDTQYF	TGTGCCAGCAGTTTATACGAAGAAGGTTTCAAAGATACGCAGTATTTT
TRBJ1-1	TRBV6-5	TRBD1	.	CASRGQGGFSEAFF	TGTGCCAGCAGGGGACAGGGGGGATTTTCTGAAGCTTTCTTT
TRBJ2-1	TRBV7-9	TRBD2	.	CASSLILAGYYNEQFF	TGTGCCAGCAGCTTGATCCTAGCGGGGTATTACAATGAGCAGTTCTTC
TRBJ1-2	TRBV28	.	many	CASSLVDAIAF	TGTGCCAGCAGCTTAGTGGATGCGATCGCCTTC